In this sample, the clone carrying this T cell receptor beta chain turned up once. What it binds is unknown. This entry belongs to a study of cytomegalovirus exposure and HLA in healthy donors. The CDR3 runs to 12 residues. Deletions cut 4 bases from V and 7 bases from J, with 11 bases between. Looked up from germline, CDR1 is SGHRS and CDR2 is YFSETQ. The study, taken as a whole, reports: HLA alleles showed associations with roughly 17,000 TCR beta sequences in a later analysis, at a 0.05 false discovery rate.

The PCR employed 60 Vbeta primers together with 13 Jbeta primers. Profiling relied on immunoSEQ multiplex PCR, and the TCRdb table lists in-frame clones only, not all of them. In the table there are 100,000 to 150,000 clones, under 85% of which are singletons. The sequence came from a middle-aged woman in good health and CMV-seropositive. V gene TRBV5-1 combines with J gene TRBJ1-1; tentative D call: TRBD1 (5 bases). The sample was PBMCs. The DNA of the CDR3 is TGCGCCAGCAGCCCCCAGGGATTTGAAGCTTTCTTT. Translated: CASSPQGFEAFF.